This TCR beta chain was retrieved from a study of CD8+ T cells in alopecia areata. Study overall: Patients in the treated group were given tofacitinib by mouth, 5 to 10 mg twice a day.

The germline CDR1 and CDR2 sequences are GTSNPN and SVGIG (reference sequence). This CDR3 has 14 amino acids. V dropped 3 bases and J dropped 2; count of bases not matched to a gene: 3. Extracted RNA was reverse transcribed, and the resulting cDNA served as sequencing template. Method: immunoSEQ multiplex PCR; TCRdb's copy keeps in-frame clones and lacks some. Here the sample spans 210,000 or so clones, over 60% being singletons. Sample treatment: oral pan-JAK inhibitor, 5-10 mg twice daily. This specimen consisted of CD4+ T cells sorted from blood, obtained between weeks 44 and 45, from a patient treated with tofacitinib. This sequence originates from a human donor with alopecia areata. The chain is built from TRBV30 and TRBJ2-2, with TRBD1 matching 7 bases. The CDR3 sequence is CAWRGTANTGELFF. The CDR3 nucleotides read TGTGCCTGGAGGGGGACAGCAAACACCGGGGAGCTGTTTTTT.